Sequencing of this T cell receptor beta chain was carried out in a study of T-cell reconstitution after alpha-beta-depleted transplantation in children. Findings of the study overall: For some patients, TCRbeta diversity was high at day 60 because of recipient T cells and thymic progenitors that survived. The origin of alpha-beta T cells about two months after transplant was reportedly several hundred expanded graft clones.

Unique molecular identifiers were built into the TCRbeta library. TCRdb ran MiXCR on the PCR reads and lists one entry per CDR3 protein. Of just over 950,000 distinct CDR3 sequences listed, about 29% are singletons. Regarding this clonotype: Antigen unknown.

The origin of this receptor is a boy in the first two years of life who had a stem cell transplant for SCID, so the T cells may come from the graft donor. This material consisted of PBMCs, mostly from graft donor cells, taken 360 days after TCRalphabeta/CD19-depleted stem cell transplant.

The chain's CDR3 is CASSPLNGAIRYEQYF. In DNA form, the CDR3 reads TGTGCCAGCAGCCCTCTCAATGGGGCAATTCGGTACGAGCAGTACTTC. The chain joins TRBV12-3 or TRBV12-4 to TRBJ2-7, with D tentatively TRBD1 (5 bases). CDR3 length equals 16 residues. Trimming removed 6 bases at V and 4 bases at J, with 22 bases between.